Only one count was recorded for the clone carrying this T cell receptor beta chain. Its antigen is undetermined. This CDR3 comprises 15 residues. Trimming pared 5 bases from V and 3 bases from J, leaving 15 bases between. Germline V gives CDR1 LGHNT, CDR2 FRNRAP. This sample was taken from a study of cytomegalovirus exposure and HLA in healthy donors. Notes on the study in general: A reported reduction in N-insertions relative to the approximately 670-donor mean was seen in an Asian-associated ancestry cluster in a later analysis.

Both 60 Vbeta primers and 13 Jbeta primers went into the PCR. As handled by the study authors: Around 11 million shared chains were among the roughly 80 million unique TCR beta chains that a later analysis counted. Sequencing used immunoSEQ multiplex PCR; TCRdb keeps in-frame clones, though not all of them. For V, J and clone size, that table is used; D and trimming come from the DNA. The data contain some 190,000 clones, less than 85% of them singletons. The receptor was isolated from a man aged 25-45 years in good health and CMV-seropositive. Specimen: PBMCs. The V call is TRBV12-5, the J call TRBJ2-3; D perhaps matches TRBD1 (6 bases). The CDR3, as DNA: TGTGCTAGTGGTCAGGGGCAGACCCCAACAGATACGCAGTATTTT. Encoded protein: CASGQGQTPTDTQYF.